The 9 T cell receptor beta chains reported below all come from one sample, sequenced in a study of spatial heterogeneity in lung cancer. TCRdb used MiXCR to reprocess the 5' RACE reads, holding one entry per CDR3 protein. The table lists about 30,000 distinct CDR3 sequences, roughly 6.6% of them singletons. The antigens these receptors bind are not known. Broader study findings: Tumors with more nonsynonymous mutations had more expanded intratumoral alpha and beta TCRs.

Time point meaning: sample taken at primary tumor resection. The sequences come from lung tumor tissue, collected at surgery. The receptors were gathered from a male donor with early-stage non-small cell lung cancer.

This clonotype was counted ten times or more. The chain links TRBV28 to TRBJ2-3, with 9 positions matching TRBD1. The CDR3 totals 16 residues. The germline CDR1 and CDR2 sequences are MDHEN and SYDVKM. V gave up 5 bases and J gave up 0 bases; unmatched junction bases: 6. In DNA, the CDR3 is TGTGCCAGCAGTCCCCCCGGGACAGGGAGCACAGATACGCAGTATTTT. Protein product: CASSPPGTGSTDTQYF.

The chain uses TRBV7-6 and TRBJ1-3, with no clear D. The CDR3 sequence is 15 residues long. V was trimmed by 4 bases and J by 0 bases, leaving 10 bases between them. Germline V CDR1 and CDR2: SGHVS, FNYEAQ. CDR3 bases: TGTGCCAGCAGCTCCCCGTTCAGCTCTGGAAACACCATATATTTT. The encoded protein is CASSSPFSSGNTIYF.

This clonotype has at least ten counts. The rearrangement joins TRBV20-1 to TRBJ1-4, with D possibly matching TRBD1 (5 bases). Germline V gene lookup returns CDR1 DFQATT and CDR2 SNEGSKA (reference sequence). The V and J ends lost 2 bases and 7 bases respectively, with 11 bases between them. The length of the CDR3 is 13 residues. CDR3 bases: TGCAGTGCTAGACCCGCGGGGGGTGAAAAACTGTTTTTT. Its translation: CSARPAGGEKLFF.

This clonotype has ten or more counts. The chain uses TRBV12-3 or TRBV12-4 and TRBJ2-1, with 7 bases matching TRBD1. With 5 bases clipped from V and 2 bases from J, the junction kept 9 bases outside the gene matches. The CDR3 has 16 residues. CDR3 sequence: CASSDKTGSTYNEQFF. CDR3 nucleotides: TGTGCCAGCAGTGATAAGACAGGGTCGACCTACAATGAGCAGTTCTTC.

This clonotype appeared many times. The V gene is TRBV18, the J gene TRBJ2-2; possible D gene TRBD1, 6 bases. CDR1 is KGHSH and CDR2 is LQKENI in the germline V gene. Trimming took 3 bases from V and 6 from J, leaving 14 bases between them. The CDR3 totals 15 residues. CDR3 sequence reads: CASSPFQGFAGELFF. The CDR3, as DNA: TGTGCCAGCTCACCCTTCCAGGGGTTCGCCGGGGAGCTGTTTTTT.

Many counts were recorded for this clonotype. This sequence joins TRBV29-1 and TRBJ2-3, with D possibly being TRBD2 (5 bases). The germline V gene encodes CDR1 SQVTM and CDR2 ANQGSEA. The V gene lost 2 bases and the J gene lost 1 base, with 10 bases spanning the gap. The CDR3 has 14 amino acids. This CDR3 is CSVEYRGGTDTQYF. The CDR3 DNA reads TGCAGCGTTGAATACCGGGGAGGCACAGATACGCAGTATTTT.

This clonotype was observed many times. A junction end diverges from the germline sequence, so it may reflect a read error. The chain is built from TRBV4-3 and TRBJ1-1; 7 positions match TRBD1. Germline V CDR1 and CDR2: LGHNA, YSLEER. The CDR3 extends over 16 amino acids. The CDR3 region is CASSQDGAGDSKEAFF. The CDR3 DNA follows: TGCGCCAGCAGTCAAGATGGGGCGGGGGACAGTAAGGAAGCTTTCTTT.

This sequence joins TRBV20-1 and TRBJ2-3; no firm D call. The V end was cut by 6 bases, the J end by 0 bases, with 16 bases between. Germline CDR1 is DFQATT and CDR2 is SNEGSKA (reference sequence). The CDR3 consists of 15 residues. In DNA, the CDR3 is TGCAGTGCGATCGGAGTTAGAATGAGCACAGATACGCAGTATTTT. Its protein is CSAIGVRMSTDTQYF.

This clonotype appeared many times. The CDR3 spells CASSYRGLMNTEAFF. In DNA form, the CDR3 reads TGTGCCAGCAGTTACAGGGGGCTCATGAACACTGAAGCTTTCTTT. The rearrangement uses TRBV6-2 or TRBV6-3 and TRBJ1-1, with 7 bases identical to TRBD1. The trim removed 2 bases at V and 0 bases at J, leaving 3 bases unmatched. The CDR3 is made up of 15 amino acids. The germline V gene encodes CDR1 MNHEY and CDR2 SVGEGT.